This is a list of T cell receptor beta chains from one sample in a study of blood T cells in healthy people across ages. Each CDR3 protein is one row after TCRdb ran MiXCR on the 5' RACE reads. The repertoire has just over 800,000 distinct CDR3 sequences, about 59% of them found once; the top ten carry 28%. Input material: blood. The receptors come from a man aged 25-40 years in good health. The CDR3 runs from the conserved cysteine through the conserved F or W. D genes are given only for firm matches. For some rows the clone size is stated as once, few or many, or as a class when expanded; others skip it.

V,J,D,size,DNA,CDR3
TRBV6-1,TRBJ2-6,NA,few,TGTGCCAGCAGTGAAGGGCCGGTCTCTGGGGCCAACGTCCTGACTTTC,CASSEGPVSGANVLTF
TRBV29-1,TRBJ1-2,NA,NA,TGCAGCGTTGAAGACCGGGGGCCCTATGGCTACACCTTC,CSVEDRGPYGYTF
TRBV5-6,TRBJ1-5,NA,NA,TGTGCCAGCAGCCCGGGGGGGGCCCATCAGCCCCAGCATTTT,CASSPGGAHQPQHF
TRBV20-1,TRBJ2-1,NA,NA,TGCAGCGCTAGAGGGTCTGGCTACAATGAGCAGTTCTTC,CSARGSGYNEQFF
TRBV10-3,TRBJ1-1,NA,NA,TGTGCCATCAGTGAGTCGAACGGGAGGGAAACTGAAGCTTTCTTT,CAISESNGRETEAFF
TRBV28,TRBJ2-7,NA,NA,TGTGCCAGCAGTTTATTAAGGAACGAGCAGTACTTC,CASSLLRNEQYF
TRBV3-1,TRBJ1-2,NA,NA,TGTGCCAGCAGCCAAGAGGGGAGGAAAGGCTACACCTTC,CASSQEGRKGYTF
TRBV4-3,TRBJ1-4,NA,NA,TGCGCCAGCAGCCAAGAGTTTACGGGAGAAGGGGAAAAACTGTTTTTT,CASSQEFTGEGEKLFF
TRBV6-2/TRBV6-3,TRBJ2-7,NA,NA,TGTGCCAGCAGTTACTCACAGGGCCTCTTCGGTGAGCAGTACTTC,CASSYSQGLFGEQYF
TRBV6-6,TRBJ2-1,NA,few,TGTGCCAGCCGATACAATGAGCAGTTCTTC,CASRYNEQFF